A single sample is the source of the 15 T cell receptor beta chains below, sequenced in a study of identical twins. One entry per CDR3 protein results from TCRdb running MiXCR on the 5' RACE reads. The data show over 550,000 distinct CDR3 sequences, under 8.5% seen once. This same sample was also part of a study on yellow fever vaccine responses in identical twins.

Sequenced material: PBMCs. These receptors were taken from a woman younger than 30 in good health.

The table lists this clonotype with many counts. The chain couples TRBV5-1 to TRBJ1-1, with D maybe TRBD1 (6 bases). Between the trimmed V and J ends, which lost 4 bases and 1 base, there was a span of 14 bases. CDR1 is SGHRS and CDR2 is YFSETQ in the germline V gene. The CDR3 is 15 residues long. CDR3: CASSAPRTANTEAFF. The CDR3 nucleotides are TGCGCCAGCAGCGCGCCCCGGACAGCGAACACTGAAGCTTTCTTT. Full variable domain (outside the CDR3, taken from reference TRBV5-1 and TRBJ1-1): KAGVTQTPRYLIKTRGQQVTLSCSPISGHRSVSWYQQTPGQGLQFLFEYFSETQRNKGNFPGRFSGRQFSNSRSEMNVSTLELGDSALYLCASSAPRTANTEAFFGQGTRLTVV.

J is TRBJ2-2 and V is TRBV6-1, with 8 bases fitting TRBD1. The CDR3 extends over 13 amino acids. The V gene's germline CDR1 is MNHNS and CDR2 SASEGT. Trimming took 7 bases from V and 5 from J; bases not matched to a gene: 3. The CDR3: CASIGQGTGELFF. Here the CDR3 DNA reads TGTGCCAGCATCGGACAGGGAACCGGGGAGCTGTTTTTT.

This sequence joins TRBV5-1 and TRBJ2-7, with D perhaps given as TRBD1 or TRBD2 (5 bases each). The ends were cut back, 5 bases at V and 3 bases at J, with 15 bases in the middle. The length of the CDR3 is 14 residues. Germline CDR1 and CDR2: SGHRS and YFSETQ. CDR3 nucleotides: TGCGCCAGCAGGCACGGGACGGGTCGCTACGAGCAGTACTTC. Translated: CASRHGTGRYEQYF. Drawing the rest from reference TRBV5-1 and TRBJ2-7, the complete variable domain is KAGVTQTPRYLIKTRGQQVTLSCSPISGHRSVSWYQQTPGQGLQFLFEYFSETQRNKGNFPGRFSGRQFSNSRSEMNVSTLELGDSALYLCASRHGTGRYEQYFGPGTRLTVT.

The CDR3 reads CASSEVTGSPDTQYF. The CDR3 DNA sequence: TGTGCCAGCAGTGAAGTAACAGGGTCCCCAGATACGCAGTATTTT. V and J are TRBV2 and TRBJ2-3; a weak D match, TRBD1 (6 bases). V lost 1 base to trimming and J lost 4 bases, with 12 bases between them. The CDR3 totals 15 residues. CDR1 SNHLY and CDR2 FYNNEI come from the germline V gene.

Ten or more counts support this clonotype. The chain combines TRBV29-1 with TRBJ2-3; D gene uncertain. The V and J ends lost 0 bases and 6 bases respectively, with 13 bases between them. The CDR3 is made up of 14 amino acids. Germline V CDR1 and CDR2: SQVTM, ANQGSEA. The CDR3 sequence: CSVEDGKVGDTQYF. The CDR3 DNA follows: TGCAGCGTTGAAGATGGAAAAGTCGGGGATACGCAGTATTTT.

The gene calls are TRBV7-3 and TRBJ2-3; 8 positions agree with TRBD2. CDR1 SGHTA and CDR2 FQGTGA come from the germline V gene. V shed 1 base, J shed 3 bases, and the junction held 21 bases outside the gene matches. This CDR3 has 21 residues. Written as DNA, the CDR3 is TGTGCCAGCAGCTTAAAGCCCTTTGGAGCGGGAGATAGGGTTGGTACAGATACGCAGTATTTT. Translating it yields CASSLKPFGAGDRVGTDTQYF.

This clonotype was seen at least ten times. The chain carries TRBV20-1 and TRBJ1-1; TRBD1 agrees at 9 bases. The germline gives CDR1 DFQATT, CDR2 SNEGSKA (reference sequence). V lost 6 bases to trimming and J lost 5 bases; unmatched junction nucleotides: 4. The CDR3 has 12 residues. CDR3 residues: CSALGQGTEAFF. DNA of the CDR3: TGCAGTGCCCTCGGACAGGGGACTGAAGCTTTCTTT.

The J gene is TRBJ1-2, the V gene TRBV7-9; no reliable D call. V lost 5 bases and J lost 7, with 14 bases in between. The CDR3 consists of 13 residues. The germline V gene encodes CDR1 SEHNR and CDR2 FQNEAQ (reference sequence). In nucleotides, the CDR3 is TGTGCCAGCAGCCTATTCTTGGACGGTGGCTACACCTTC. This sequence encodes CASSLFLDGGYTF. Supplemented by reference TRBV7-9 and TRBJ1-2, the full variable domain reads DTGVSQNPRHKITKRGQNVTFRCDPISEHNRLYWYRQTLGQGPEFLTYFQNEAQLEKSRLLSDRFSAERPKGSFSTLEIQRTEQGDSAMYLCASSLFLDGGYTFGSGTRLTVV.

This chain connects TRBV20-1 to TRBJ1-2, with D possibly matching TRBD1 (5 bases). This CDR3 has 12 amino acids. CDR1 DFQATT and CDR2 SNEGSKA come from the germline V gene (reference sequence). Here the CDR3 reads CSRRGPNYGYTF. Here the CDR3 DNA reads TGCTCCCGACGGGGACCTAACTATGGCTACACCTTC.

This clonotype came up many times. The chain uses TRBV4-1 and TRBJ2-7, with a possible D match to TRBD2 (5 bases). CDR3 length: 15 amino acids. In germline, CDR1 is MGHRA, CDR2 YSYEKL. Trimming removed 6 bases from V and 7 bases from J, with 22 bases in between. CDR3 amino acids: CASSPTSGWIGEQYF. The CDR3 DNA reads TGCGCCAGCAGTCCCACTAGTGGGTGGATCGGTGAGCAGTACTTC.

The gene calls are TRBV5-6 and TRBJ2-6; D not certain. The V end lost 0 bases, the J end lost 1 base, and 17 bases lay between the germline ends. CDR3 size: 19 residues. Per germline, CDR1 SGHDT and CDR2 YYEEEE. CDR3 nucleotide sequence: TGTGCCAGCAGCTTGGGTGTGGGGTGGCTTCAATCTGGGGCCAACGTCCTGACTTTC. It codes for CASSLGVGWLQSGANVLTF.

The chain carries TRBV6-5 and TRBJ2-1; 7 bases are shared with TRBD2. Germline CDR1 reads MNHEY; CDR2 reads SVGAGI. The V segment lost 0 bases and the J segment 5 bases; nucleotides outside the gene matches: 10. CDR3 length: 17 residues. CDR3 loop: CASSYSLVWGGHNEQFF. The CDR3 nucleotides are TGTGCCAGCAGTTACTCGTTAGTTTGGGGGGGTCACAATGAGCAGTTCTTC.

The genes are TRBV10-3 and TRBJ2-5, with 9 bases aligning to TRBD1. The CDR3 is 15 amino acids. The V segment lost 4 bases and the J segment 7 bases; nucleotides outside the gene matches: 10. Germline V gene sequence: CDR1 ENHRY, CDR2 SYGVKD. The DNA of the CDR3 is TGTGCCATCAGTGGATCGGACAGGGGCTATGGGACCCAGTACTTC. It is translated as CAISGSDRGYGTQYF.

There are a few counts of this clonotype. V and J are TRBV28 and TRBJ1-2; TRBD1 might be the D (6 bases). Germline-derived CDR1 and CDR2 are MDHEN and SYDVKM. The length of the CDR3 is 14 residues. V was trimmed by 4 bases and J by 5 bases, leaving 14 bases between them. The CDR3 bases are TGTGCCAGCAGTTCAGGGGAACAGATATATGGCTACACCTTC. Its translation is CASSSGEQIYGYTF.

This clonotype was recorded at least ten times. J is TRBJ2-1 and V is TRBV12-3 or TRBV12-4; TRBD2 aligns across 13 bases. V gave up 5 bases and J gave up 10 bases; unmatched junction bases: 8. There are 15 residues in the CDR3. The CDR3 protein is CASSRGGLAGLEQFF. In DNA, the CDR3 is TGTGCCAGCAGTAGGGGGGGACTAGCGGGACTAGAGCAGTTCTTC.